This entry is about one TCR beta chain. The antigen is undetermined. This may come from a read error, since a much larger clone is one base off. TCRdb analysed the 5' RACE reads with MiXCR anew, one entry per CDR3 protein. The data contain some 700,000 distinct CDR3 sequences, 15% to 20% of them singletons. The CDR3 totals 15 residues. Trimming removed 8 bases from V and 3 bases from J; junction bases left unmatched: 8. This sample stems from a study of CD8 T cells in ankylosing spondylitis. Study-wide results and caveats: As reported, disease-linked clones showed significant enrichment in matched ankylosing spondylitis synovial fluid. With a CD8+ phenotype, disease-linked clones were relatively rare in peripheral blood. Prior work had noted some motif variants in reactive arthritis blood and synovial fluid. A motif of fewer than ten highly homologous TCR beta variants was seen as apparently characteristic of ankylosing spondylitis blood.

The sequenced sample was blood, either unsorted or a sorted T cell fraction (not recorded which). V and J are TRBV12-3 or TRBV12-4 and TRBJ2-1; the match to TRBD2 covers 9 bases. The TCR sequence derives from a male donor with ankylosing spondylitis. CDR3 in amino acids: CASCHSGGRYNEQFF. As DNA, the CDR3 is TGTGCCAGCTGTCATAGCGGGGGCCGCTACAATGAGCAGTTCTTC.